The clone carrying this TCR beta chain appeared a few times. Its antigen is currently unknown. Trimming took 1 base from V and 3 from J, leaving 5 bases between them. CDR3 length: 13 residues. From germline, CDR1 is SGHNT and CDR2 YENEEA. MiXCR, run by TCRdb on the reads, gives a single entry per CDR3 protein. The profile shows some 8,000 distinct CDR3 sequences, under 20% of them singletons. This entry is derived from a study of liver allograft versus peripheral blood T cells. Background on the study: Comparative analysis was performed on T cell receptor repertoires from transplanted livers and from recipients' peripheral blood. Study outcomes and limitations: Reported data describe T cell receptor repertoires within liver allografts as differing from those in peripheral blood.

This sequence was found in a human patient who had a liver transplant. These T cells may partly come from the graft donor. This sequence joins TRBV11-3 and TRBJ2-3, with unresolved D. The CDR3 here is CASSLVETDTQYF. CDR3 in DNA: TGTGCCAGCAGCTTAGTTGAGACAGATACGCAGTATTTT.